These T cell receptor beta chains were read from a single sample in a study of cytomegalovirus exposure and HLA in healthy donors. Assay used: immunoSEQ multiplex PCR; TCRdb lists only in-frame clones, some missing. The sample comprises some 98,000 clones, around 75% of which are singletons, and about 10% rests with the top ten. Source material: PBMCs. Receptors originate from a man aged 18 to 30 in good health and CMV-seropositive. Each CDR3 is given with its conserved first and last residue. The D gene is left open where the match is weak. Not every row has a clone size; where given, it reads once, few, many or a size class.

cdr3_aa: CAWGGAQPQHF
cdr3_nt: TGTGCCTGGGGAGGGGCTCAGCCCCAGCATTTT
j_call: TRBJ1-5
clone_size: once
cdr3_length: 11
v_call: TRBV30
d_call: .

cdr3_aa: CASSPGQGRETQYF
cdr3_nt: TGTGCCAGCAGTCCGGGACAGGGGAGAGAGACCCAGTACTTC
j_call: TRBJ2-5
clone_size: .
cdr3_length: 14
v_call: TRBV2
d_call: TRBD1

cdr3_aa: CAWRTMGNTIYF
cdr3_nt: TGTGCCTGGAGGACTATGGGAAACACCATATATTTT
j_call: TRBJ1-3
clone_size: .
cdr3_length: 12
v_call: TRBV30
d_call: .

cdr3_aa: CASSEAGVLNTEAFF
cdr3_nt: TGTGCCAGCAGTGAAGCAGGGGTACTGAACACTGAAGCTTTCTTT
j_call: TRBJ1-1
clone_size: few
cdr3_length: 15
v_call: TRBV6-1
d_call: .

cdr3_aa: CASSRSGHYGYTF
cdr3_nt: TGTGCCAGCAGTAGGTCAGGGCACTATGGCTACACCTTC
j_call: TRBJ1-2
clone_size: .
cdr3_length: 13
v_call: TRBV27
d_call: .

cdr3_aa: CTSSPPLRGGVEQYF
cdr3_nt: TGCACCAGCAGCCCTCCCCTCCGGGGGGGGGTCGAGCAGTACTTC
j_call: TRBJ2-7
clone_size: few
cdr3_length: 15
v_call: TRBV1
d_call: .

cdr3_aa: CASSQKYSGGYTGELFF
cdr3_nt: TGTGCCAGCAGCCAAAAATATAGCGGGGGATACACCGGGGAGCTGTTTTTT
j_call: TRBJ2-2
clone_size: .
cdr3_length: 17
v_call: TRBV14
d_call: TRBD2

cdr3_aa: CASSPDKTQYF
cdr3_nt: TGTGCCAGCAGTCCTGACAAGACCCAGTACTTC
j_call: TRBJ2-5
clone_size: .
cdr3_length: 11
v_call: TRBV28
d_call: .

cdr3_aa: CASSFSGGQPQHF
cdr3_nt: TGTGCCAGCAGCTTTTCGGGAGGTCAGCCCCAGCATTTT
j_call: TRBJ1-5
clone_size: once
cdr3_length: 13
v_call: TRBV5-6
d_call: .

cdr3_aa: CAWRGANTGELFF
cdr3_nt: TGTGCCTGGAGAGGGGCGAACACCGGGGAGCTGTTTTTT
j_call: TRBJ2-2
clone_size: .
cdr3_length: 13
v_call: TRBV30
d_call: .

cdr3_aa: CASSYGTGVNNSPLHF
cdr3_nt: TGTGCCAGCAGTTACGGGACAGGGGTGAATAATTCACCCCTCCACTTT
j_call: TRBJ1-6
clone_size: few
cdr3_length: 16
v_call: TRBV6-5
d_call: TRBD1

cdr3_aa: CASSQDDAAIGYTF
cdr3_nt: TGCGCCAGCAGCCAAGATGATGCCGCTATTGGCTACACCTTC
j_call: TRBJ1-2
clone_size: .
cdr3_length: 14
v_call: TRBV4-1
d_call: .

cdr3_aa: CASSQSNEKLFF
cdr3_nt: TGTGCCAGCAGTCAGTCTAATGAAAAACTGTTTTTT
j_call: TRBJ1-4
clone_size: once
cdr3_length: 12
v_call: TRBV7-9
d_call: .

cdr3_aa: CASSFGRAHEQYF
cdr3_nt: TGTGCCAGCAGTTTTGGCAGGGCCCACGAGCAGTACTTC
j_call: TRBJ2-7
clone_size: few
cdr3_length: 13
v_call: TRBV28
d_call: .

cdr3_aa: CASSSFYEQYF
cdr3_nt: TGTGCCAGCAGCTCCTTCTACGAGCAGTACTTC
j_call: TRBJ2-7
clone_size: .
cdr3_length: 11
v_call: TRBV7-2
d_call: .

cdr3_aa: CASSQEAKRSGGLGTEAFF
cdr3_nt: TGCGCCAGCAGCCAAGAAGCTAAACGTTCAGGGGGCTTAGGCACTGAAGCTTTCTTT
j_call: TRBJ1-1
clone_size: few
cdr3_length: 19
v_call: TRBV4-1
d_call: TRBD1

cdr3_aa: CAISESGREKLFF
cdr3_nt: TGTGCCATCAGTGAGTCGGGCCGGGAAAAACTGTTTTTT
j_call: TRBJ1-4
clone_size: few
cdr3_length: 13
v_call: TRBV10-3
d_call: .

cdr3_aa: CASSVAGAGRRTDTQYF
cdr3_nt: TGTGCCAGCAGCGTAGCTGGAGCGGGGAGACGCACAGATACGCAGTATTTT
j_call: TRBJ2-3
clone_size: .
cdr3_length: 17
v_call: TRBV9
d_call: TRBD2